This T cell receptor beta chain is drawn from a study of shared T cell receptors in the human thymus (dated by TCRdb to the early 2020s). Describing the broader study: The study examined how the human thymus generates shared, self-reactive T-cell receptor alpha chains.

From its cysteine to its phenylalanine, the CDR3 spans 16 amino acids. The CDR3 DNA has 48 bases and is translated from base 1. The germline V gene (reference sequence) provides CDR1 MNHNY and CDR2 SVGAGI. The V and J ends are trimmed by 2 bases and 0 bases, leaving 11 bases between them. On this clone itself: The target of this receptor is not known. Base qualities are not at hand, and no much larger clone is one base apart.

Library method: the immunoSEQ multiplex PCR assay. TCRdb limited this immuneACCESS table to in-frame rearrangements with V and J called. A share of clones is missing; checked studies link under half to unresolved V genes, and the rest is unexplained. The table for this sample lists some 660,000 clones; approximately 87% of them were counted only once. Of the sample, under 0.01% falls within the top ten clones. The sample was also linked to a second study, of human thymus T cells. Drawing on the second study: Donors were immunologically healthy infants undergoing open corrective cardiac surgery for congenital heart defects in Finland. The thymus tissue came from surgical resects taken out during corrective cardiac surgery. Usage of V and J gene segments appeared to be biased in both the thymic and the peripheral blood repertoires. The related research reported highly overlapping thymic TCR repertoires among unrelated individuals. The study used 7 to 9 infant thymus samples plus four related peripheral blood samples to characterize TCR alpha and beta repertoires. Donor ages ranging from about 7 to 244 days were recorded, and about six male and a couple of female infants were included in the cohort. Thymocytes were freed from the tissue by mechanical means and kept at -70 degrees C as pellets of roughly 8.5-31 million cells. A QIAsymphony instrument was used to extract genomic DNA from frozen cell pellets. Using the immunoSEQ multiplex PCR assay, the TCRB and TCRAD loci were amplified from a standardized quantity of quality-controlled genomic DNA. Amplicons spanned the V(D)J region at a length sufficient to cover the CDR3 and identify V and J genes. The commercial immunoSEQ service was used to sequence amplicons on an Illumina platform. Corrections for primer bias and sequencing errors followed previously described methods, while TCRAD and TCRB definitions were based on the IMGT database. The repertoires were analysed using immunoSEQ Analyzer 3.0 and VDJTools for basic statistics, V/J segment usage, diversity estimates, rarefaction and pairwise overlap. Diversity was estimated using the Chao1, ChaoE, Efron-Thisted, Shannon and inverse Simpson indices, and was also estimated on datasets down-sampled to the size of the smallest sample. For repertoire overlap, CDR3 nucleotide sequence, V gene and J gene had to match strictly, and clustering was done by Jaccard-based multidimensional scaling. On average, thymus samples yielded roughly 770,000 unique TCRB clonotypes, whereas blood samples yielded about 84,000.

Recombination connected TRBV6-6 to TRBJ1-3, with no D gene named confidently. Sequences were obtained from thymocytes. The sequence came from a boy younger than two with a congenital heart defect. Donor details come from another sample of the same person, matched by shared clones. CDR3 protein: CASSYDAGYSGNTIYF. The DNA sequence is TGTGCCAGCAGTTACGACGCGGGATACTCTGGAAACACCATATATTTT.